These 12 T cell receptor beta chains came from one sample sequenced in a study of vaccination effects on CD4 cells after COVID-19. ViraFEST used viral peptide pools to expand antigen-specific CD4+ T cells before sequencing. It was after 10 days of culture that CD4+ T cells were isolated. Two doses of either BNT162b2 or mRNA-1273 were given to each participant. These receptors' antigens are unknown. TCRdb keeps only in-frame clones here, not all; method: immunoSEQ multiplex PCR. This sample carries tens of thousands of clones, over 70% of them seen once, and the ten largest clones take 1.2%. This material consisted of CD4+ T cells from PBMCs cultured with HCoV-229E spike peptides, taken after COVID-19 vaccination. Receptors were obtained from a human donor who received a COVID-19 vaccine.

This clone was detected only a few times. The chain couples TRBV7-2 to TRBJ1-2; D call uncertain. This CDR3 spans 18 amino acids. CDR1 SGHTA and CDR2 FQGNSA come from the germline V gene. V lost 5 bases to trimming and J lost 1 base, with 23 bases between them. Here the CDR3 DNA reads TGTGCCAGCAGCCCCCGACTCGATGGGATTTCTAGTAACTATGGCTACACCTTC. Translated: CASSPRLDGISSNYGYTF.

The V and J genes are TRBV11-3 and TRBJ2-1, with D hard to call. Per germline, CDR1 SGHNT and CDR2 YENEEA. This CDR3 is built from 16 residues. V was shortened by 0 bases and J by 0 bases, with 9 bases between the two germline ends. The CDR3 loop reads CASSLDLVNSYNEQFF. The CDR3 nucleotides are TGTGCCAGCAGCTTAGACCTAGTCAACTCCTACAATGAGCAGTTCTTC. The complete variable domain, with remaining parts taken from reference TRBV11-3 and TRBJ2-1, reads EAGVVQSPRYKIIEKKQPVAFWCNPISGHNTLYWYLQNLGQGPELLIRYENEEAVDDSQLPKDRFSAERLKGVDSTLKIQPAELGDSAVYLCASSLDLVNSYNEQFFGPGTRLTVL.

CDR3 DNA sequence: TGCGCCAGCACACCGGGACAGGGATACAATGAGCAGTTCTTC. Its translation: CASTPGQGYNEQFF. The chain carries TRBV5-1 and TRBJ2-1, with 9 bases matching TRBD1. There are 14 residues in the CDR3. CDR1 SGHRS and CDR2 YFSETQ come from the germline V gene. V shed 6 bases, J shed 4 bases, and the junction held 5 bases outside the gene matches.

A single count supports this clone. The chain's CDR3 is CASSQAMGQETQYF. The CDR3, as DNA: TGTGCCAGCAGCCAAGCGATGGGGCAAGAGACCCAGTACTTC. J is TRBJ2-5 and V is TRBV3-1 (or the pseudogene TRBV3-2), with unresolved D. CDR1 is LGHDT, CDR2 YNNKEL, per germline (reference sequence). V was pared by 1 base and J by 2 bases, with 8 bases between. CDR3 length: 14 amino acids.

The chain joins TRBV12-5 to TRBJ1-3; TRBD1 aligns across 10 bases. After removal of 1 base from V and 2 bases from J, the junction contained 11 bases not matched to a gene. Germline V gene lookup returns CDR1 LGHNT and CDR2 FRNRAP. This CDR3 has 19 amino acids. The CDR3, as DNA: TGTGCTAGTGGTTTGGGTCCGGGACAGGGGATCTTGGCTGGAAACACCATATATTTT. Protein: CASGLGPGQGILAGNTIYF.

This clone was picked up one time. The V call is TRBV18, the J call TRBJ1-1; 7 positions match TRBD1. The ends lost 5 bases at V and 2 bases at J; junction bases unmatched: 8. Germline V gives CDR1 KGHSH, CDR2 LQKENI. The CDR3 consists of 15 residues. CDR3 DNA sequence: TGTGCCAGCTCAAGTCAAGGGGGCGGAAACACTGAAGCTTTCTTT. It specifies CASSSQGGGNTEAFF.

The rearrangement joins TRBV9 to TRBJ2-5; 7 bases map to TRBD2. There are 15 residues in the CDR3. Trimming at V came to 4 bases and at J to 7 bases, leaving 13 bases not matched to a gene. Per germline, CDR1 SGDLS and CDR2 YYNGEE. In DNA, the CDR3 is TGTGCCAGCAGCTCAACCACCGGGGGGACGGGGACCCAGTACTTC. Amino acids: CASSSTTGGTGTQYF.

This clone was counted once. This chain joins TRBV4-2 and TRBJ2-1, with 8 bases identical to TRBD2. The germline V gene has CDR1 LGHNA and CDR2 YNFKEQ. This CDR3 is 17 amino acids long. V shed 4 bases, J shed 6 bases, and the junction held 14 bases outside the gene matches. Here the CDR3 reads CASSLIKTSEVGNEQFF. The DNA for the CDR3 is TGTGCCAGCAGCCTCATAAAGACTAGCGAGGTGGGCAATGAGCAGTTCTTC.

The chain is built from TRBV5-1 and TRBJ2-1; D might be TRBD2 (6 bases). The germline V gene has CDR1 SGHRS and CDR2 YFSETQ. Between the trimmed V and J ends, which lost 0 bases and 7 bases, there was a span of 11 bases. The CDR3 extends over 14 amino acids. CDR3 sequence: CASSLDSSGNEQFF. DNA for the CDR3: TGCGCCAGCAGCTTGGATAGTAGCGGAAATGAGCAGTTCTTC.

The chain uses TRBV7-2 and TRBJ2-7, with 10 bases identical to TRBD2. This CDR3 has 15 amino acids. The germline V gene has CDR1 SGHTA and CDR2 FQGNSA. The junction had 1 base not matched to a gene; V was cut back by 0 bases and J by 2 bases. The CDR3 region has the DNA TGTGCCAGCAGCTTAGCAGCGGGGGGGCCCTACGAGCAGTACGTC. Translating gives CASSLAAGGPYEQYV.

The chain uses TRBV3-1 (or the pseudogene TRBV3-2) and TRBJ2-1, with D perhaps given as TRBD1 or TRBD2 (5 bases each). Germline V gives CDR1 LGHDT, CDR2 YNNKEL (reference sequence). This CDR3 contains 14 residues. V dropped 4 bases and J dropped 5 bases, with 12 bases sitting between them. CDR3 region: CASSRGRTNNEQFF. The CDR3 DNA reads TGTGCCAGCAGCCGGGGACGGACCAACAATGAGCAGTTCTTC.

Points on this clone: The identical CDR3 is also encoded by other nucleotide sequences in the sample. The rearrangement links TRBV18 to TRBJ2-7; the D gene is possibly TRBD1 (5 bases). CDR1 and CDR2 from the germline V gene are KGHSH and LQKENI. There are 13 residues in the CDR3. V dropped 1 base and J dropped 3 bases, with 7 bases sitting between them. Written as DNA, the CDR3 is TGTGCCAGCTCACCACAGGGGTTCTACGAGCAGTACGTC. Translated: CASSPQGFYEQYV.